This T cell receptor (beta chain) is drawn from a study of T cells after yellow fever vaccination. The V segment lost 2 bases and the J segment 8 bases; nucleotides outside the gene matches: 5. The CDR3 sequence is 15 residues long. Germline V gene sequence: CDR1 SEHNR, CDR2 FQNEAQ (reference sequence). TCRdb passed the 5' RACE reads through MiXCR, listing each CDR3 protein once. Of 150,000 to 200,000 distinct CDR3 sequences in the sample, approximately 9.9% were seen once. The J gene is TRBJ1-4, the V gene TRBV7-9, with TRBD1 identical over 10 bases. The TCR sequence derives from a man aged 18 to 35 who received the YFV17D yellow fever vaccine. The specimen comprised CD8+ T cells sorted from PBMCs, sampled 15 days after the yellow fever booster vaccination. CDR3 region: CASSLKGQGDEKLFF. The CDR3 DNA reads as TGTGCCAGCAGCTTAAAAGGACAGGGGGACGAAAAACTGTTTTTT.